This T cell receptor (beta chain) was recovered during a study of blood T cell repertoires in COVID-19. Study background: Some COVID-19 samples were acute and others convalescent; all came from the United States, Italy and Spain. In each case, the material was cDNA or gDNA derived from T cells, B-cell-depleted T cells, or PBMCs.

The CDR3 runs to 18 residues. The germline CDR1 and CDR2 sequences are LNHDA and SQIVND (reference sequence). The J segment lost 5 bases and the V segment lost 2 bases, leaving 11 bases of the junction unmatched. How the authors handled the data: Counts of nucleated cells, estimated from reference gene primer amplification, were obtained. Sequenced by immunoSEQ multiplex PCR; TCRdb stores in-frame clones only, minus some. That table supplies the V and J calls and clone size; D and trimming were determined from the DNA. The sample contains roughly 230,000 clones, 82% of which appear only once. J is TRBJ2-1 and V is TRBV19; the match to TRBD2 covers 11 bases. Sequencing was carried out using peripheral blood. This receptor was taken from a woman older than 75 with acute or convalescent COVID-19. The CDR3 coding sequence is TGTGCCAGTAGTATAAGAGGGGCTCTAGCGGGGGGCCACAATGAGCAGTTCTTC. As protein: CASSIRGALAGGHNEQFF.